The 27 T cell receptor beta chains below come from one sample, sequenced in a study of T cell repertoires in cytomegalovirus infection. MiXCR was run by TCRdb on the reads, yielding one entry per CDR3 protein. This sample yields some 220,000 distinct CDR3 sequences, of which 5% to 8.5% are seen a single time; 6.5% belongs to the top ten. Source material: PBMCs. The receptors shown here come from a human donor in good health (CMV status not recorded). Some clones in this sample may be carry-over from other donors' samples.

There are many counts of this clonotype. The chain recombines TRBV6-2 or TRBV6-3 with TRBJ1-5, with a tentative D call TRBD1 (6 bases). Germline CDR1 reads MNHEY; CDR2 reads SVGEGT. Trimming took 3 bases from V and 0 from J, leaving 15 bases between them. The CDR3 has 17 amino acids. CDR3 residues: CASSYRTVEPSNQPQHF. The CDR3 bases are TGTGCCAGCAGTTATAGGACAGTTGAACCTAGCAATCAGCCCCAGCATTTT.

This clonotype was recorded many times. The chain uses TRBV25-1 and TRBJ2-2, with 7 bases matching TRBD1. CDR1 and CDR2 from the germline V gene are MGHDK and SYGVNS. The CDR3 is 16 residues long. V dropped 2 bases and J dropped 1; count of bases not matched to a gene: 4. The DNA of the CDR3 is TGTGCCAGCAGTGAACGCCGGACAGGGAACACCGGGGAGCTGTTTTTT. It translates to CASSERRTGNTGELFF.

Many counts were recorded for this clonotype. Written as DNA, the CDR3 is TGTGCCAGCAGCCACCGGGACGGGCAGTTCTTC. Residues: CASSHRDGQFF. The chain combines TRBV7-9 with TRBJ2-1, with D possibly called TRBD1 or TRBD2 (5 bases each). The CDR3 sequence is 11 residues long. V was cut by 5 bases and J by 12 bases, with 11 bases left in between. CDR1 is SEHNR, CDR2 FQNEAQ, per germline (reference sequence).

This clonotype was found many times. V gene TRBV7-2 combines with J gene TRBJ2-1; TRBD1 matches 7 bases. The CDR3 spans 13 residues. Germline V gene lookup returns CDR1 SGHTA and CDR2 FQGNSA. V shed 6 bases, J shed 14 bases, and the junction held 13 bases outside the gene matches. CDR3 DNA: TGTGCCAGCAGAGGAAAACCAGGGGGTGGGGAGTTCTTC. This sequence encodes CASRGKPGGGEFF. The variable domain in full, with the rest retrieved from reference TRBV7-2 and TRBJ2-1, is GAGVSQSPSNKVTEKGKDVELRCDPISGHTALYWYRQSLGQGLEFLIYFQGNSAPDKSGLPSDRFSAERTGGSVSTLTIQRTQQEDSAVYLCASRGKPGGGEFFGPGTRLTVL.

This clonotype was observed at least ten times. The rearrangement links TRBV7-2 to TRBJ2-2, with D perhaps TRBD2 (7 bases). CDR1 is SGHTA and CDR2 is FQGNSA in the germline V gene. The CDR3 is made up of 15 amino acids. V was shortened by 5 bases and J by 3 bases, with 13 bases between the two germline ends. For the CDR3, the DNA is TGTGCCAGCAGCCCGGGGGGCGGTTACACCGGGGAGCTGTTTTTT. Protein product: CASSPGGGYTGELFF. The complete variable domain, with remaining parts taken from reference TRBV7-2 and TRBJ2-2, reads GAGVSQSPSNKVTEKGKDVELRCDPISGHTALYWYRQSLGQGLEFLIYFQGNSAPDKSGLPSDRFSAERTGGSVSTLTIQRTQQEDSAVYLCASSPGGGYTGELFFGEGSRLTVL.

The chain carries TRBV6-2 or TRBV6-3 and TRBJ1-5; the D gene is possibly TRBD1 (5 bases). The CDR3 totals 13 residues. Trimming took 8 bases from V and 2 from J, leaving 10 bases between them. The germline gives CDR1 MNHEY, CDR2 SVGEGT. CDR3 loop: CASVRGGNQPQHF. DNA of the CDR3: TGTGCCAGCGTCAGAGGGGGCAATCAGCCCCAGCATTTT.

This clonotype has a count of ten or more. V gene TRBV2 combines with J gene TRBJ2-2, with 8 bases matching TRBD1. V lost 6 bases to trimming and J lost 0 bases; unmatched junction nucleotides: 0. CDR1 SNHLY and CDR2 FYNNEI come from the germline V gene. CDR3 length: 14 residues. The CDR3 protein is CASRQGANTGELFF. The CDR3 DNA follows: TGTGCCAGCAGACAGGGGGCGAACACCGGGGAGCTGTTTTTT.

This clonotype was seen repeatedly, ten times or more. V and J are TRBV6-1 and TRBJ2-7; D possibly matches TRBD1 or TRBD2 (5 bases each). The CDR3 sequence is 14 residues long. The germline gives CDR1 MNHNS, CDR2 SASEGT. V was trimmed by 6 bases and J by 6 bases, leaving 18 bases between them. CDR3 in DNA: TGTGCCAGCAGGGTAAGCGGTTCAGGGAGCGAGCAGTACTTC. Its protein is CASRVSGSGSEQYF.

Only a few counts were recorded for this clonotype. The chain joins TRBV27 to TRBJ2-5; 7 positions agree with TRBD2. The CDR3 extends over 15 amino acids. V trimming: 6 bases; J trimming: 0 bases; junction bases outside the gene matches: 7. Germline-derived CDR1 and CDR2 are MNHEY and SMNVEV (reference sequence). The CDR3 spells CASRWGGGNQETQYF. The CDR3 DNA reads as TGTGCCAGCAGGTGGGGCGGGGGTAACCAAGAGACCCAGTACTTC.

This clonotype was counted between two and nine times. The chain is built from TRBV7-9 and TRBJ1-5, with D uncertain. Per germline, CDR1 SEHNR and CDR2 FQNEAQ (reference sequence). The V end was cut by 0 bases, the J end by 4 bases, with 16 bases between. This CDR3 contains 17 residues. This chain's CDR3 is CASSLAVAGTRNQPQHF. The DNA for the CDR3 is TGTGCCAGCAGCTTAGCCGTGGCGGGAACACGTAATCAGCCCCAGCATTTT.

This clonotype was counted many times. The chain is built from TRBV20-1 and TRBJ2-5, with D maybe TRBD1 (6 bases). Germline V gene lookup returns CDR1 DFQATT and CDR2 SNEGSKA (reference sequence). Trimming shortened V by 0 bases and J by 0 bases, and 14 bases separated the two germline ends. The CDR3 totals 16 residues. CDR3 coding DNA: TGCAGTGCTAGAGACCGACAGGAATGGTACCAAGAGACCCAGTACTTC. Translating gives CSARDRQEWYQETQYF.

This clonotype has a count of ten or more. This sequence joins TRBV25-1 and TRBJ1-1; D is possibly TRBD1 (6 bases). V lost 3 bases and J 5 bases, leaving 19 bases between the germline ends. This CDR3 has 16 amino acids. Germline V CDR1 and CDR2: MGHDK, SYGVNS. The CDR3 DNA reads TGTGCCAGCAGTGATCCCTCTAATACAGGGTTTACTGAAGCTTTCTTT. This translates into CASSDPSNTGFTEAFF.

This clonotype came up many times. The CDR3 loop reads CASSFRSLKHEQYF. CDR3 bases: TGTGCCAGCAGTTTCAGGTCCTTAAAACACGAGCAGTACTTC. The chain employs TRBV12-3 or TRBV12-4 and TRBJ2-7; D unresolved. V was cut by 3 bases and J by 5 bases, with 14 bases left in between. The CDR3 sequence is 14 residues long.

This clonotype was seen at least ten times. The rearrangement joins TRBV19 to TRBJ1-1, with D perhaps TRBD1 (5 bases). V lost 3 bases and J lost 8, with 13 bases in between. From germline, CDR1 is LNHDA and CDR2 SQIVND (reference sequence). The CDR3 has 13 amino acids. CDR3 bases: TGTGCCAGTAGTATCCTCCGGGGCCACGAAGCTTTCTTT. Translation: CASSILRGHEAFF.

This clonotype was counted many times. The rearrangement uses TRBV7-2 and TRBJ1-2, with TRBD1 matching 9 bases. The CDR3 is 19 amino acids. Germline CDR1 SGHTA, CDR2 FQGNSA. With 1 base clipped from V and 1 base from J, the junction kept 13 bases outside the gene matches. CDR3 DNA: TGTGCCAGCAGCTTAGAAGAAGAGGGACAGGGCCGCTTTAACTATGGCTACACCTTC. Translated: CASSLEEEGQGRFNYGYTF.

In its sample, this clonotype was seen many times. This chain joins TRBV4-1 and TRBJ1-6, with TRBD1 as a possible D gene (6 bases). This CDR3 has 17 amino acids. With 2 bases removed from V and 2 bases from J, the gap between germline ends came to 13 bases. The germline V gene encodes CDR1 MGHRA and CDR2 YSYEKL. CDR3 sequence (DNA): TGCGCCAGCAGCCAACTTAACAGGGCCACCTATAATTCACCCCTCCACTTT. This sequence encodes CASSQLNRATYNSPLHF.

In its sample, this clonotype was seen a few times. The gene calls are TRBV6-1 and TRBJ2-7; no definite D call. CDR1 MNHNS and CDR2 SASEGT come from the germline V gene. CDR3 length: 13 residues. Trimming took 2 bases from V and 7 from J, leaving 12 bases between them. CDR3 nucleotide sequence: TGTGCCAGCAGTGAAAGGGAAACATGGGAGCAGTACTTC. This translates into CASSERETWEQYF.

This clonotype was seen ten or more times. The chain employs TRBV7-2 and TRBJ2-1, with 9 bases fitting TRBD2. The ends lost 2 bases at V and 10 bases at J; junction bases unmatched: 3. Germline lookup yields CDR1 SGHTA and CDR2 FQGNSA. The CDR3 extends over 13 amino acids. The CDR3 DNA reads as TGTGCCAGCAGCTTATTTACTAGCGGGGAGCAGTTCTTC. This encodes CASSLFTSGEQFF.

The sample holds many counts of this clonotype. The gene calls are TRBV20-1 and TRBJ2-3; D tentatively reads TRBD1 or TRBD2 (5 bases each). The CDR3 loop spans 13 amino acids. Trimming removed 6 bases from V and 7 bases from J, with 17 bases in between. Germline V CDR1 and CDR2: DFQATT, SNEGSKA (reference sequence). The CDR3 here is CSANSAGSNTQYF. The CDR3 DNA sequence: TGCAGTGCCAATAGCGCAGGGTCGAATACGCAGTATTTT.

Ten or more counts support this clonotype. This rearrangement joins TRBV12-3 or TRBV12-4 to TRBJ1-1; TRBD1 agrees at 7 bases. Trimming removed 1 base from V and 4 bases from J; junction bases left unmatched: 6. The CDR3 runs 15 residues. The CDR3 DNA is TGTGCCAGCAGTTTAGGAGCAGGGGGAATCACTGAAGCTTTCTTT. This encodes CASSLGAGGITEAFF.

This clonotype showed up many times. The chain couples TRBV20-1 to TRBJ1-2; TRBD1 matches at 11 bases. Trimming cost V 6 bases and J 8 bases; bases outside gene matches: 11. The CDR3 spans 14 residues. The germline gives CDR1 DFQATT, CDR2 SNEGSKA (reference sequence). CDR3 in amino acids: CSAAAGTGGRGYTF. CDR3 coding DNA: TGCAGTGCCGCCGCCGGGACAGGGGGAAGAGGCTACACCTTC.

The gene calls are TRBV6-2 or TRBV6-3 and TRBJ1-2, with 7 bases identical to TRBD1. The ends lost 8 bases at V and 2 bases at J; junction bases unmatched: 8. From germline, CDR1 is MNHEY and CDR2 SVGEGT. The CDR3 is 14 residues long. The CDR3 spells CASFDRDENYGYTF. CDR3 DNA: TGTGCCAGCTTCGACAGGGATGAGAACTATGGCTACACCTTC.

At least ten counts were recorded for this clonotype. The chain joins TRBV3-1 to TRBJ1-1; 8 bases line up with TRBD1. Germline V lookup: CDR1 LGHDT, CDR2 YNNKEL (reference sequence). Trimming took 5 bases from V and 1 from J; bases not matched to a gene: 15. This CDR3 region has 18 residues. The CDR3 sequence is CASSLQRTGNIQNTEAFF. The CDR3 DNA sequence: TGTGCCAGCAGCTTACAGAGGACAGGGAACATTCAGAACACTGAAGCTTTCTTT.

This clonotype was detected many times. The V and J genes are TRBV7-9 and TRBJ2-1; D might be TRBD1 or TRBD2, each matching 6 bases. The germline V gene has CDR1 SEHNR and CDR2 FQNEAQ (reference sequence). Trimming left V 5 bases short and J 7 bases short, with 15 bases between. The CDR3 loop spans 14 amino acids. CDR3 amino acids: CASSRARGENEQFF. The CDR3 DNA sequence: TGTGCCAGCAGCAGAGCGAGGGGGGAGAATGAGCAGTTCTTC.

This clonotype was counted at least ten times. This sequence joins TRBV2 and TRBJ2-7, with D possibly being TRBD1 or TRBD2 (5 bases each). This CDR3 contains 15 residues. CDR1 is SNHLY and CDR2 is FYNNEI in the germline V gene. V was cut by 0 bases and J by 3 bases, with 12 bases left in between. The CDR3 nucleotides are TGTGCCAGCAGTGAAGCATTGTGGGACGGCTACGAGCAGTACTTC. It yields the protein CASSEALWDGYEQYF.

This clonotype has at least ten counts. The V gene is TRBV2, the J gene TRBJ2-3; maybe TRBD2 (5 bases). This CDR3 contains 13 residues. Trimming removed 6 bases at V and 2 bases at J, with 9 bases between. CDR1 and CDR2 from the germline V gene are SNHLY and FYNNEI. The CDR3 loop is CASRPDYTDTQYF. DNA for the CDR3: TGTGCCAGCAGGCCCGACTACACAGATACGCAGTATTTT.

There are a few counts of this clonotype. The chain's CDR3 is CASSYQRGLGETQYF. The CDR3 region has the DNA TGTGCCAGCAGTTACCAACGGGGCCTGGGAGAGACCCAGTACTTC. The J gene is TRBJ2-5, the V gene TRBV6-2 or TRBV6-3; D tentatively reads TRBD1 or TRBD2 (5 bases each). This CDR3 spans 15 amino acids. Trimming left V 2 bases short and J 4 bases short, with 14 bases between. Germline V CDR1 and CDR2: MNHEY, SVGEGT.